This T cell receptor beta chain was recorded in a study of T cell responses to AZD1222 COVID-19 vaccine. Study-wide points: Targets within unmutated variant regions were reportedly found for nearly half of spike-specific TCRs. No day 14 peak samples; only post-peak repertoires were characterized. Across the whole spike, CD4 TCRs peaked at regions 160-218 and 743-854.

TCRdb's table, derived via immunoSEQ multiplex PCR, lists solely in-frame clones and lacks some. The table records some 160,000 clones, 85% to 90% of them present only once. From germline, CDR1 is MGHDK and CDR2 SYGVNS. V dropped 1 base and J dropped 2 bases, with 13 bases sitting between them. The CDR3 totals 16 residues. Notes on this clone: What it binds is not known.

Sequencing was performed on peripheral blood, taken on day 0 of AZD1222 vaccination. The genes are TRBV25-1 and TRBJ2-3; D might be TRBD2 (6 bases). The TCR originated in an adult in good health. The CDR3 loop is CASSESLSGHTDTQYF. DNA for the CDR3: TGTGCCAGCAGTGAATCCCTGAGCGGGCACACAGATACGCAGTATTTT. The full variable domain, with the rest looked up from reference TRBV25-1 and TRBJ2-3, is EADIYQTPRYLVIGTGKKITLECSQTMGHDKMYWYQQDPGMELHLIHYSYGVNSTEKGDLSSESTVSRIRTEHFPLTLESARPSHTSQYLCASSESLSGHTDTQYFGPGTRLTVL.